This passage covers 5 T cell receptor beta chains from one sample sequenced in a study of blood T cell repertoires in COVID-19. Data came from immunoSEQ multiplex PCR; TCRdb stores just in-frame clones and leaves some out. The sample holds 200,000 to 250,000 clones, almost 85% seen once. Material for sequencing was PBMCs or T cells enriched from blood (not recorded which). The receptors here all came from a man aged 40-50 years who had recovered from COVID-19.

The V gene is TRBV28, the J gene TRBJ1-2, with unresolved D. With 10 bases removed from V and 9 bases from J, the gap between germline ends came to 12 bases. Looked up from germline, CDR1 is MDHEN and CDR2 is SYDVKM. This CDR3 contains 10 residues. This CDR3 is CAILAGSYTF. In DNA form, the CDR3 reads TGTGCCATCCTGGCGGGAAGCTACACCTTC.

V is TRBV29-1 and J is TRBJ1-1, with D unclear. Germline V gene lookup returns CDR1 SQVTM and CDR2 ANQGSEA. CDR3 length equals 13 residues. Trimming removed 4 bases from V and 6 bases from J, with 15 bases in between. CDR3 nucleotides: TGCAGCGTTGCCGGAATAGGCAGGCCTGAAGCTTTCTTT. Its translation is CSVAGIGRPEAFF.

This chain connects TRBV10-3 to TRBJ2-2; TRBD2 agrees at 9 bases. Germline CDR1 is ENHRY and CDR2 is SYGVKD. This CDR3 spans 12 amino acids. The junction had 1 base not matched to a gene; V was cut back by 8 bases and J by 6 bases. CDR3 bases: TGTGCCATCGCGGGGGGGCCCGGGGAGCTGTTTTTT. Amino acids: CAIAGGPGELFF.

This chain joins TRBV18 and TRBJ2-7; D remains ambiguous. Looked up from germline, CDR1 is KGHSH and CDR2 is LQKENI. Trimming stripped 3 bases from V and 0 bases from J, with 6 bases between. The CDR3 extends over 13 amino acids. CDR3 loop: CASSPLYSYEQYF. The DNA for the CDR3 is TGTGCCAGCTCACCCCTCTACTCCTACGAGCAGTACTTC.

The chain combines TRBV3-1 (or the pseudogene TRBV3-2) with TRBJ2-5; 11 bases align to TRBD2. Per the germline V gene, CDR1 is LGHDT and CDR2 is YNNKEL (reference sequence). V dropped 2 bases and J dropped 2; count of bases not matched to a gene: 4. This CDR3 spans 16 amino acids. The CDR3 region has the DNA TGTGCCAGCAGCCAATGGGCTAGCGGGGGGCAAGAGACCCAGTACTTC. The encoded protein is CASSQWASGGQETQYF.